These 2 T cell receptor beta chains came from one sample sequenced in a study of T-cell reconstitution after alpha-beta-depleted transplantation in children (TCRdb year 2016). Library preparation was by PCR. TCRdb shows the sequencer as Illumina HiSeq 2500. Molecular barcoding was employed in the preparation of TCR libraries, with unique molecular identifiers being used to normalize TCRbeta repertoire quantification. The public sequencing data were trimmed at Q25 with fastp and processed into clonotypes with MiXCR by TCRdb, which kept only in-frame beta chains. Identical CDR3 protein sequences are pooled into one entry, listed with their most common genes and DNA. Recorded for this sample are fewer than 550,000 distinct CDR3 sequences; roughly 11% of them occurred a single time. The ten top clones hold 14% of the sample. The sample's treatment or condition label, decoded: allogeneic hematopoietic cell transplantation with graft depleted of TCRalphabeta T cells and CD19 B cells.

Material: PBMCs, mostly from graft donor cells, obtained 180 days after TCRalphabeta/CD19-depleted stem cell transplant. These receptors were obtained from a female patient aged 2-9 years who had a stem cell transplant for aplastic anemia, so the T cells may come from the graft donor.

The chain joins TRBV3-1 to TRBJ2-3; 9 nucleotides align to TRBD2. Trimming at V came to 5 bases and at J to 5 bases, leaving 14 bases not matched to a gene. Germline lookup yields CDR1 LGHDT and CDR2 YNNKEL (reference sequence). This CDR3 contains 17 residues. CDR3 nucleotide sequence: TGTGCCAGCAGCTCAATCCTTAGCGGGAGTCATATAGATACGCAGTATTTT. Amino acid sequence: CASSSILSGSHIDTQYF.

The CDR3 nucleotides are TGTGCCAGCAGCAGTATCGCGGGGTACGAGCAGTACTTC. Translating it yields CASSSIAGYEQYF. This chain connects TRBV5-6 to TRBJ2-7; TRBD2 might be the D (6 bases). Germline V gene sequence: CDR1 SGHDT, CDR2 YYEEEE. V was pared by 4 bases and J by 4 bases, with 12 bases between. This CDR3 region has 13 residues.